The 14 T cell receptor beta chains listed next were all sequenced from one sample in a study of T-cell memory formation after mild COVID-19. TCRdb re-called the 5' RACE reads with MiXCR, one entry per CDR3 protein. The table has about 200,000 distinct CDR3 sequences, 16% seen once. The sample consisted of PBMCs or a T cell subset sorted from them (not recorded which). The receptors here all came from an adult woman who had mild COVID-19 (a few samples of this study predate the infection). Cell type and time point are not known.

The V call is TRBV15, the J call TRBJ1-1; tentative D call: TRBD1 (6 bases). Germline assignment: CDR1 LNHNV and CDR2 YYDKDF (reference sequence). The CDR3 has 18 residues. V dropped 1 base and J dropped 6 bases, with 24 bases sitting between them. The CDR3 loop reads CATSRGDPLGGGRAEAFF. The CDR3 region has the DNA TGTGCCACCAGCAGAGGGGACCCCTTGGGAGGGGGAAGAGCTGAAGCTTTCTTT.

The chain has TRBV3-1 and TRBJ2-6; 8 bases align to TRBD1. Germline V gene lookup returns CDR1 LGHDT and CDR2 YNNKEL (reference sequence). Unmatched junction bases numbered 15, after V lost 4 bases and J lost 7 bases. This CDR3 has 18 residues. The DNA for the CDR3 is TGTGCCAGCAGCCGGTCACAGGGGGGTTTGTCTTTCGCCAACGTCCTGACTTTC. Translating it yields CASSRSQGGLSFANVLTF. Filled out from reference TRBV3-1 and TRBJ2-6, the complete variable domain reads DTAVSQTPKYLVTQMGNDKSIKCEQNLGHDTMYWYKQDSKKFLKIMFSYNNKELIINETVPNRFSPKSPDKAHLNLHINSLELGDSAVYFCASSRSQGGLSFANVLTFGAGSRLTVL.

The chain joins TRBV7-9 to TRBJ2-3, with D possibly TRBD2 on 5 matching bases. The CDR3 totals 17 residues. V dropped 1 base and J dropped 0 bases, with 14 bases sitting between them. CDR1 and CDR2 from the germline V gene are SEHNR and FQNEAQ (reference sequence). The CDR3 loop reads CASSLVPGKISTDTQYF. CDR3 nucleotides: TGTGCCAGCAGCTTAGTTCCCGGGAAAATTAGCACAGATACGCAGTATTTT.

The V gene is TRBV3-1, the J gene TRBJ1-4; D unresolved. Germline CDR1 and CDR2: LGHDT and YNNKEL (reference sequence). The CDR3 covers 13 residues. The ends were cut back, 3 bases at V and 7 bases at J, with 9 bases in the middle. CDR3 coding DNA: TGTGCCAGCAGCCAGAGATTGGGTGAAAAACTGTTTTTT. Amino acids: CASSQRLGEKLFF.

This clonotype is medium-sized. J is TRBJ2-7 and V is TRBV5-1; D assignment may be TRBD1 or TRBD2 (5 bases each). This CDR3 contains 14 residues. Germline values: CDR1 SGHRS, CDR2 YFSETQ. V lost 4 bases, J lost 0 bases, and 11 bases lay in between. The CDR3 bases are TGCGCCAGCAGCCGGGACGGCAACTCCTACGAGCAGTACTTC. It encodes CASSRDGNSYEQYF.

CDR3 sequence: CASSLFQAGASPLHF. The DNA of the CDR3 is TGCGCCAGCAGCTTGTTTCAGGCAGGAGCTTCACCCCTCCACTTT. This chain uses TRBV5-1 with TRBJ1-6; D unresolved. Trimming left V 1 base short and J 9 bases short, with 14 bases between. Looked up from germline, CDR1 is SGHRS and CDR2 is YFSETQ. This CDR3 has 15 residues.

This clonotype was found a few times. The CDR3 spells CASSQEEGLAASYEQYF. The CDR3 bases are TGTGCCAGCAGCCAAGAAGAAGGGCTAGCGGCCTCCTACGAGCAGTACTTC. This chain connects TRBV4-2 to TRBJ2-7; 7 nucleotides line up with TRBD2. Germline V gene data show CDR1 as LGHNA and CDR2 as YNFKEQ. The V gene end was trimmed by 0 bases and the J gene end by 0 bases; junction bases not matched to a gene: 8. The CDR3 has 17 residues.

This chain joins TRBV6-4 and TRBJ2-2; D remains unclear. The CDR3 spans 14 residues. In germline, CDR1 is MRHNA, CDR2 SNTAGT. Trimming removed 4 bases from V and 3 bases from J, with 9 bases in between. The CDR3 region is CASSAGSHTGELFF. The CDR3 DNA sequence: TGTGCCAGCAGTGCTGGGTCACACACCGGGGAGCTGTTTTTT.

V gene TRBV15 combines with J gene TRBJ1-1; a possible D gene is TRBD1 (5 bases). CDR1 and CDR2 from the germline V gene are LNHNV and YYDKDF (reference sequence). This CDR3 contains 14 residues. V lost 0 bases and J 11 bases, leaving 16 bases between the germline ends. The CDR3: CATSRDRGAGTAFF. CDR3 nucleotide sequence: TGTGCCACCAGCAGAGATAGAGGAGCGGGGACGGCTTTCTTT.

This clonotype was seen only a few times. V usage is TRBV29-1 and J usage is TRBJ2-2; D may be TRBD1 (6 bases). Looked up from germline, CDR1 is SQVTM and CDR2 is ANQGSEA. The CDR3 is made up of 14 amino acids. With 5 bases removed from V and 2 bases from J, the gap between germline ends came to 12 bases. The CDR3 DNA follows: TGCAGCGTTCAGGGGCCTACCAACACCGGGGAGCTGTTTTTT. Protein: CSVQGPTNTGELFF.

Only a few counts were recorded for this clonotype. This rearrangement joins TRBV23-1 to TRBJ2-7, with D tentatively TRBD1 (7 bases). TRBV23-1 is flagged as an ORF with uncertain function. The V gene lost 7 bases and the J gene lost 3 bases, with 34 bases spanning the gap. The CDR3 totals 20 residues. The CDR3 DNA is TGCGCCAGCACCCCGGAGGGGGCTCCTTTCTTCGGAGGGCCTATCTACGAGCAGTACTTC. Translating gives CASTPEGAPFFGGPIYEQYF.

The chain is built from TRBV7-9 and TRBJ1-1; D unresolved. In germline, CDR1 is SEHNR, CDR2 FQNEAQ (reference sequence). The CDR3 has 16 residues. V dropped 1 base and J dropped 4 bases, with 16 bases sitting between them. This CDR3 is CASSLDIAPRSTEAFF. As DNA, the CDR3 is TGTGCCAGCAGCTTAGATATAGCGCCTAGGAGCACTGAAGCTTTCTTT.

The chain joins TRBV12-3 or TRBV12-4 to TRBJ1-4, with D tentatively TRBD1 (6 bases). V was clipped by 7 bases and J by 0 bases, with 18 bases between them. CDR3 size: 17 residues. CDR3 bases: TGTGCCAGCACCCTCCGACAGGCCCTCACAACTAATGAAAAACTGTTTTTT. It is translated as CASTLRQALTTNEKLFF.

V gene TRBV14 combines with J gene TRBJ2-7; possible D gene TRBD1, 6 bases. The CDR3 spans 15 residues. Between the trimmed V and J ends, which lost 1 base and 2 bases, there was a span of 12 bases. From germline, CDR1 is SGHDN and CDR2 FVKESK. The CDR3 here is CASSQGQTGPYEQYF. In nucleotides, the CDR3 is TGTGCCAGCAGCCAAGGACAGACAGGACCCTACGAGCAGTACTTC.